The sequence of this T cell receptor beta chain was determined in a study of tumor and adjacent non-tumor tissue in lung cancer. Looking at the study overall: Aged about 31 to 85 years, patients included roughly 10 men and a few women with stage I to III disease.

In the case of this clonotype: Germline and junction disagree at one end, which may indicate a read error.

The library came from three nested PCR rounds adapted from ARM-PCR protocols. TCRdb independently ran MiXCR on the multiplex PCR reads; one entry per CDR3 protein. The sample shows approximately 120,000 distinct CDR3 sequences, roughly 73% of them seen only once. RNA was extracted from bulk tissue without any cell sorting. This receptor was taken from a woman aged 60-75 years with non-small cell lung cancer. Sequenced input: lung tumor tissue.

CDR3 loop: CACSQEIAWNTGAFF. In DNA form, the CDR3 reads TGCGCCTGCAGCCAAGAAATAGCCTGGAACACTGGAGCTTTCTTT. The chain employs TRBV4-3 and TRBJ1-1, with D unclear. Germline CDR1 reads LGHNA; CDR2 reads YSLEER. The CDR3 spans 15 residues.